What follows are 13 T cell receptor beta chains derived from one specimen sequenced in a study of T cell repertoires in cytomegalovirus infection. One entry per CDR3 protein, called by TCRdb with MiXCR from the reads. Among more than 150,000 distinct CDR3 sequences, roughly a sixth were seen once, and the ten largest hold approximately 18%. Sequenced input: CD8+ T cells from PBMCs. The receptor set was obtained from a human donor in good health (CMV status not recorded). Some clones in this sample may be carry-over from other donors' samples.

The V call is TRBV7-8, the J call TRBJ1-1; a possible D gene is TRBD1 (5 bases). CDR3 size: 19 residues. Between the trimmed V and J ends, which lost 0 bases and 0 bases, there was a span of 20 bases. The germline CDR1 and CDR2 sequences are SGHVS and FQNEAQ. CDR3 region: CASSLARQGDNPMNTEAFF. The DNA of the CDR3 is TGTGCCAGCAGCTTAGCGCGACAAGGGGATAACCCTATGAACACTGAAGCTTTCTTT.

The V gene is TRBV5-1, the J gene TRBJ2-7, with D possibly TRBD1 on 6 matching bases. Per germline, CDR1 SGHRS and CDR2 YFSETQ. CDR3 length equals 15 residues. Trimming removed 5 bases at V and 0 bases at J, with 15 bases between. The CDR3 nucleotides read TGCGCCAGCAGGGTGGGCAGGGGTAACTCCTACGAGCAGTACTTC. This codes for CASRVGRGNSYEQYF. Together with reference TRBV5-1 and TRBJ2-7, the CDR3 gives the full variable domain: KAGVTQTPRYLIKTRGQQVTLSCSPISGHRSVSWYQQTPGQGLQFLFEYFSETQRNKGNFPGRFSGRQFSNSRSEMNVSTLELGDSALYLCASRVGRGNSYEQYFGPGTRLTVT.

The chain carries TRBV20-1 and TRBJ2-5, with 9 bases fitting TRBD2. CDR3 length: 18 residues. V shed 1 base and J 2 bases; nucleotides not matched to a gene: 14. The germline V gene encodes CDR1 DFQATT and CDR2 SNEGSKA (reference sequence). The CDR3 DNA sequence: TGCAGTGCTAGAGGCCCGGGACTAGCTGGACGTCGTCAAGAGACCCAGTACTTC. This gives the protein CSARGPGLAGRRQETQYF.

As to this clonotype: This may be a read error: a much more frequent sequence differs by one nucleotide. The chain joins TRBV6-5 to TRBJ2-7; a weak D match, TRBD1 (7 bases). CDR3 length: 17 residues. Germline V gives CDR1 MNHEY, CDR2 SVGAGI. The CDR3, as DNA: TGTGACAGCAGTTACTCGTCTTGGGAGCCAGGGGGGCACGAGCAGTACTTC. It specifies CDSSYSSWEPGGHEQYF.

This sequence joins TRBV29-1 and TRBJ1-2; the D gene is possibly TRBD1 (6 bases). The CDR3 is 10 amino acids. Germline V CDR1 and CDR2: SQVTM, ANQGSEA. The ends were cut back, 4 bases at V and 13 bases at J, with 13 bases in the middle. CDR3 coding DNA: TGCAGCGTTGGGACAGAATTACGCACCTTC. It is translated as CSVGTELRTF. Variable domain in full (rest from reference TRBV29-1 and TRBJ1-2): SAVISQKPSRDICQRGTSLTIQCQVDSQVTMMFWYRQQPGQSLTLIATANQGSEATYESGFVIDKFPISRPNLTFSTLTVSNMSPEDSSIYLCSVGTELRTFGSGTRLTVV.

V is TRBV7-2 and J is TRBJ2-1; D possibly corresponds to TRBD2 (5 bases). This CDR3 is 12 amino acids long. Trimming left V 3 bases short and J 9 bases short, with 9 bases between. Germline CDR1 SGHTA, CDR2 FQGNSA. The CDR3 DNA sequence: TGTGCCAGCAGCTTGCCCAGCGGTGAGCAGTTCTTC. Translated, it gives CASSLPSGEQFF.

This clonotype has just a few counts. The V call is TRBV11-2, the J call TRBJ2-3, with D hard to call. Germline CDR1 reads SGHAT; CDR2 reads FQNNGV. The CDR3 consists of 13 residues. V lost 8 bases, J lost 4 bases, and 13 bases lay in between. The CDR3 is CASVDIYPDTQYF. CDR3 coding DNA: TGTGCCAGCGTCGACATATACCCAGATACGCAGTATTTT.

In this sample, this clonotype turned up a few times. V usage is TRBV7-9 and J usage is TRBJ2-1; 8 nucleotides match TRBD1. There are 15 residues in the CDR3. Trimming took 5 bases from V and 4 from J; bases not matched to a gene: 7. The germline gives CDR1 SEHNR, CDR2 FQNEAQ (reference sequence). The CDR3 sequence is CASSPNGTGYNEQFF. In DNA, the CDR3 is TGTGCCAGCAGCCCAAACGGGACAGGTTACAATGAGCAGTTCTTC.

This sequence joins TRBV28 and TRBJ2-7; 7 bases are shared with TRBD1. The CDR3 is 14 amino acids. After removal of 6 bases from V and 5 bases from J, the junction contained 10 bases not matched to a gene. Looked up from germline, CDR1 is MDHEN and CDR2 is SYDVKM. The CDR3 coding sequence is TGTGCCAGCAGACTTGACAGGGATACCCACGAGCAGTACTTC. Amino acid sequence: CASRLDRDTHEQYF.

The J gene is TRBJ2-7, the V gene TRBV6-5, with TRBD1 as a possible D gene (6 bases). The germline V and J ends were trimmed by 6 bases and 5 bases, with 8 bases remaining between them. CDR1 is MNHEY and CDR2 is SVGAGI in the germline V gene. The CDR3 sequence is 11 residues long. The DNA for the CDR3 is TGTGCCAGCAGCACAGGGAACGAGCAGTACTTC. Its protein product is CASSTGNEQYF.

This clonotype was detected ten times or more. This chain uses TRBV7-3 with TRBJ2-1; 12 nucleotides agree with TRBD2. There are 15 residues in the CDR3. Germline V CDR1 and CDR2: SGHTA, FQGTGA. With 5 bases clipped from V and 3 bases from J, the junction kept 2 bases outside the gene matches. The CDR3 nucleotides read TGTGCCAGCAGCCGGACTAGCGGGATCTACAATGAGCAGTTCTTC. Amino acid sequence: CASSRTSGIYNEQFF.

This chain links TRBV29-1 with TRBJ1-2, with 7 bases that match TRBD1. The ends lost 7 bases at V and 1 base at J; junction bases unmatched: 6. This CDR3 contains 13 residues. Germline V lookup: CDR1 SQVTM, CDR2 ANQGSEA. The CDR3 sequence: CSAEGGLNYGYTF. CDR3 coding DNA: TGCAGCGCCGAAGGGGGCCTTAACTATGGCTACACCTTC. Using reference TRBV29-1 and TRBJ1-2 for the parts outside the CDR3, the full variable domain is SAVISQKPSRDICQRGTSLTIQCQVDSQVTMMFWYRQQPGQSLTLIATANQGSEATYESGFVIDKFPISRPNLTFSTLTVSNMSPEDSSIYLCSAEGGLNYGYTFGSGTRLTVV.

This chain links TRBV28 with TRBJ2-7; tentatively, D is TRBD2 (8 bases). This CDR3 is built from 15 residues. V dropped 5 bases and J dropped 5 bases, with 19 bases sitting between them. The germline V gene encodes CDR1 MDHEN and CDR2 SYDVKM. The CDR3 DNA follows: TGTGCCAGCAGTCTAACAGGGGAACTAGCGGACGAGCAGTACTTC. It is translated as CASSLTGELADEQYF.